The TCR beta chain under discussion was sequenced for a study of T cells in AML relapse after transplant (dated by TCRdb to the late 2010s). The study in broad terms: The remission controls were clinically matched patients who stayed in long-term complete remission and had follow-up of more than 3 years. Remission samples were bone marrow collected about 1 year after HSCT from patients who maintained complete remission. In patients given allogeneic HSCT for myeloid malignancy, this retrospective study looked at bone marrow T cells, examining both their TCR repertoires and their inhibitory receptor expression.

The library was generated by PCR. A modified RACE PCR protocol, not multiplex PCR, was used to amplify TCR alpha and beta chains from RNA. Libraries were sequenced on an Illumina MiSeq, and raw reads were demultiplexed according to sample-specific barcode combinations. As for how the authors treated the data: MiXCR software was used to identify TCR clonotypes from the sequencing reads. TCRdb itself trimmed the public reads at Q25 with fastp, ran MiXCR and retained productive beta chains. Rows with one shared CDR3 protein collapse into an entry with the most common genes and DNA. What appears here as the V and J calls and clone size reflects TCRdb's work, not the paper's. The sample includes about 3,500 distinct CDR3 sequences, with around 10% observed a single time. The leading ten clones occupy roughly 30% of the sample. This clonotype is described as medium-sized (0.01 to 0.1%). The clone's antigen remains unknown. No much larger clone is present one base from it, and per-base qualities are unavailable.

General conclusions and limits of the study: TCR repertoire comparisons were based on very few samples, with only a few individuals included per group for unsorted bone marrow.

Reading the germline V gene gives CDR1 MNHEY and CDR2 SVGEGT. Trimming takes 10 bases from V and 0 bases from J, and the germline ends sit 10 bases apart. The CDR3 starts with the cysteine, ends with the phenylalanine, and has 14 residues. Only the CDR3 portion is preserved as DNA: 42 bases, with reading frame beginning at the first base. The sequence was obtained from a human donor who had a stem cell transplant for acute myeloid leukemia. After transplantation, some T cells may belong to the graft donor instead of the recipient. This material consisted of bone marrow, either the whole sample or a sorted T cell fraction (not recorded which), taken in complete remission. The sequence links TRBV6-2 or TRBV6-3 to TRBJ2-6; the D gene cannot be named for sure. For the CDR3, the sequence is CATSLVSGANVLTF. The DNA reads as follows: TGTGCCACCTCCCTGGTCTCTGGGGCCAACGTCCTGACTTTC.